This TCR beta chain was obtained from a study of blood T cell repertoires in COVID-19. About the research overall: There were acute and convalescent COVID-19 samples, and they came from the United States, Italy and Spain. In each case, the material was cDNA or gDNA derived from T cells, B-cell-depleted T cells, or PBMCs.

In the authors' workflow: Reference gene primer amplification gave estimated nucleated cell counts. Clones were read by immunoSEQ multiplex PCR, and TCRdb kept only the in-frame ones, dropping some. The V and J calls and clone size are taken from that table; D and trimming were inferred from the DNA. This sample has about 190,000 clones, with less than 85% found just once. V was cut by 8 bases and J by 4 bases, with 9 bases left in between. The CDR3 extends over 13 amino acids. In germline, CDR1 is SGHTA, CDR2 FQGTGA. Sequenced: peripheral blood. The genes are TRBV7-3 and TRBJ1-6, with D possibly being TRBD1 (6 bases). The TCR originated in a man aged 50-59 years who had recovered from COVID-19. CDR3 DNA sequence: TGTGCCAGCTCCGGACAGTATAATTCACCCCTCCACTTT. This sequence encodes CASSGQYNSPLHF.